The 21 T cell receptor beta chains presented below share a single source sample, sequenced in a study of cytomegalovirus exposure and HLA in healthy donors. TCRdb's table, derived via immunoSEQ multiplex PCR, lists solely in-frame clones and lacks some. Among about 74,000 clones listed, roughly 92% were seen once. The sequenced sample was PBMCs. The origin of the receptors is a woman between 18 and 30 years old in good health and CMV-seropositive.

The V gene is TRBV7-6, the J gene TRBJ1-3, with D tentatively TRBD1 (5 bases). V lost 2 bases and J lost 1, with 12 bases in between. The CDR3 has 16 residues. In germline, CDR1 is SGHVS, CDR2 FNYEAQ. The chain's CDR3 is CASSLSRVVSGNTIYF. Written as DNA, the CDR3 is TGTGCCAGCAGCTTAAGCAGGGTAGTGTCTGGAAACACCATATATTTT.

The rearrangement joins TRBV9 to TRBJ2-3; 15 bases are shared with TRBD2. CDR3 length: 16 amino acids. The germline V gene encodes CDR1 SGDLS and CDR2 YYNGEE. V dropped 3 bases and J dropped 4; count of bases not matched to a gene: 3. CDR3 in DNA: TGTGCCAGCAGCGCCTGGACTAGCGGGGGGGCAGATACGCAGTATTTT. Protein: CASSAWTSGGADTQYF.

The V call is TRBV12-5, the J call TRBJ2-7, with 12 nucleotides matching TRBD2. Unmatched junction bases numbered 3, after V lost 0 bases and J lost 0 bases. CDR1 LGHNT and CDR2 FRNRAP come from the germline V gene. CDR3 length equals 17 residues. In DNA form, the CDR3 reads TGTGCTAGTGGTTTGGTACTAGCGGGAGGACCCTCCTACGAGCAGTACTTC. Amino acids: CASGLVLAGGPSYEQYF.

The chain employs TRBV27 and TRBJ2-7; 10 positions match TRBD1. Germline lookup yields CDR1 MNHEY and CDR2 SMNVEV (reference sequence). V lost 6 bases, J lost 5 bases, and 4 bases stayed unmatched. The CDR3 is 13 residues long. DNA of the CDR3: TGTGCCAGCAGGCCGACAGGGGGCGACGAGCAGTACTTC. Its protein product is CASRPTGGDEQYF.

The rearrangement uses TRBV27 and TRBJ2-1; 7 nucleotides agree with TRBD2. The junction had 4 bases not matched to a gene; V was cut back by 5 bases and J by 0 bases. The CDR3 loop spans 15 amino acids. Germline V gives CDR1 MNHEY, CDR2 SMNVEV (reference sequence). The DNA for the CDR3 is TGTGCCAGCAGTATAACTAGCGCCTCCTACAATGAGCAGTTCTTC. As protein: CASSITSASYNEQFF.

The chain joins TRBV5-6 to TRBJ2-1; TRBD2 agrees at 10 bases. Germline V gene data show CDR1 as SGHDT and CDR2 as YYEEEE. The trim removed 0 bases at V and 2 bases at J, leaving 2 bases unmatched. The CDR3 length is 16 residues. The CDR3 spells CASSLVLAGAYNEQFF. CDR3 nucleotide sequence: TGTGCCAGCAGCTTGGTCCTAGCGGGGGCCTACAATGAGCAGTTCTTC.

The V and J genes are TRBV27 and TRBJ2-5; 11 bases match TRBD2. The CDR3 has 15 residues. Looked up from germline, CDR1 is MNHEY and CDR2 is SMNVEV (reference sequence). V lost 3 bases and J lost 1; bases outside the gene matches: 1. CDR3 nucleotide sequence: TGTGCCAGCAGTTTTACTAGCGGGAGCCAAGAGACCCAGTACTTC. This codes for CASSFTSGSQETQYF.

The chain recombines TRBV6-6 with TRBJ1-1; D might be TRBD1 (5 bases). In germline, CDR1 is MNHNY, CDR2 SVGAGI (reference sequence). V gave up 0 bases and J gave up 8 bases, with 16 bases separating them. The CDR3 extends over 15 amino acids. DNA for the CDR3: TGTGCCAGCAGTTACTCGATGTCCCCCACAGGCGAAGCTTTCTTT. Protein product: CASSYSMSPTGEAFF.

In DNA form, the CDR3 reads TGTGCCAGTATTATGGCTAGCGGGAACAATGAGCAGTTCTTC. It specifies CASIMASGNNEQFF. The chain couples TRBV6-6 to TRBJ2-1, with 9 bases lining up with TRBD2. J gave up 5 bases and V 9 bases, and 8 bases lay outside the gene matches. The CDR3 is 14 residues long. Germline CDR1 reads MNHNY; CDR2 reads SVGAGI (reference sequence).

J is TRBJ2-6 and V is TRBV7-3; 9 bases line up with TRBD1. The CDR3 is made up of 16 amino acids. CDR1 and CDR2 (germline): SGHTA, FQGTGA. The trim removed 4 bases at V and 1 base at J, leaving 2 bases unmatched. The CDR3 DNA sequence: TGTGCCAGCAGCTGGGACAGGGCATCTGGGGCCAACGTCCTGACTTTC. As protein: CASSWDRASGANVLTF.

This chain joins TRBV7-2 and TRBJ2-7, with 11 bases that match TRBD1. J lost 2 bases, V lost 5 bases, and 5 bases had no gene match. Germline assignment: CDR1 SGHTA and CDR2 FQGNSA. This CDR3 is 15 amino acids long. The CDR3 DNA sequence: TGTGCCAGCAGCACACCGGGACAGGGGGCCTACGAGCAGTACTTC. Residues: CASSTPGQGAYEQYF.

The chain links TRBV27 to TRBJ2-5, with D maybe TRBD2 (6 bases). The CDR3 has 14 residues. CDR1 is MNHEY and CDR2 is SMNVEV in the germline V gene (reference sequence). Trimming shortened V by 3 bases and J by 4 bases, and 12 bases separated the two germline ends. The CDR3 reads CASSLGTLGETQYF. CDR3 DNA sequence: TGTGCCAGCAGTTTGGGGACTTTGGGAGAGACCCAGTACTTC.

The V call is TRBV6-5, the J call TRBJ1-2, with 7 nucleotides matching TRBD1. Germline trimming cut 5 bases from V and 3 bases from J; bases unmatched to any gene: 3. Germline V gene data show CDR1 as MNHEY and CDR2 as SVGAGI. The CDR3 covers 13 residues. CDR3 DNA: TGTGCCAGCAGTGGTCAGGGGGACTATGGCTACACCTTC. Its translation: CASSGQGDYGYTF.

The chain has TRBV29-1 and TRBJ2-3; 12 nucleotides align to TRBD2. CDR1 SQVTM and CDR2 ANQGSEA come from the germline V gene. V dropped 7 bases and J dropped 5; count of bases not matched to a gene: 16. The CDR3 is made up of 17 amino acids. The CDR3 DNA reads as TGCAGCGAAGCTGGTCAAGGCCCGACTAGCGGGAGAGATACGCAGTATTTT. Protein: CSEAGQGPTSGRDTQYF.

This clone was found once. CDR3 nucleotides: TGTGCCAGCCGGGGTGCTGGACGGCAAGATACGCAGTATTTT. It encodes CASRGAGRQDTQYF. The V gene is TRBV28, the J gene TRBJ2-3; D is possibly TRBD2 (5 bases). This CDR3 is built from 14 residues. Germline-derived CDR1 and CDR2 are MDHEN and SYDVKM. Trimming stripped 8 bases from V and 5 bases from J, with 17 bases between.

This chain joins TRBV10-1 and TRBJ2-7; the D is unclear. The V gene lost 3 bases and the J gene lost 1 base, with 4 bases spanning the gap. Germline-derived CDR1 and CDR2 are WNHNN and SYGVQD (reference sequence). CDR3 length: 12 residues. CDR3 nucleotides: TGCGCCAGCAGTGACAGTTCCTACGAGCAGTACTTC. Translating gives CASSDSSYEQYF.

This chain connects TRBV7-6 to TRBJ2-2; 7 nucleotides align to TRBD1. After removal of 4 bases from V and 1 base from J, the junction contained 6 bases not matched to a gene. This CDR3 is 16 amino acids long. CDR1 SGHVS and CDR2 FNYEAQ come from the germline V gene. The CDR3 DNA is TGTGCCAGCAGCTCGACTAACAGGGGGAACACCGGGGAGCTGTTTTTT. Its protein product is CASSSTNRGNTGELFF.

The rearrangement links TRBV6-5 to TRBJ1-4; a possible D gene is TRBD1 (6 bases). The V and J ends lost 0 bases and 8 bases respectively, with 16 bases between them. In germline, CDR1 is MNHEY, CDR2 SVGAGI. The length of the CDR3 is 16 residues. The CDR3 spells CASSYSGPMGAEKLFF. The DNA for the CDR3 is TGTGCCAGCAGTTACTCGGGGCCCATGGGGGCCGAAAAACTGTTTTTT.

The CDR3 nucleotides read TGTGCCACCGGGAAGCCTTATAATGAAAAACTGTTTTTT. Translated, it gives CATGKPYNEKLFF. The chain employs TRBV11-2 and TRBJ1-4, with D unresolved. Per the germline V gene, CDR1 is SGHAT and CDR2 is FQNNGV. Trimming took 10 bases from V and 4 from J, leaving 13 bases between them. The CDR3 loop spans 13 amino acids.

The genes are TRBV11-2 and TRBJ1-6; 9 bases line up with TRBD1. V trimming: 5 bases; J trimming: 10 bases; junction bases outside the gene matches: 9. Germline assignment: CDR1 SGHAT and CDR2 FQNNGV. This CDR3 contains 15 residues. In DNA, the CDR3 is TGTGCCAGCAGCCGCCAGGGACAGGGCGGATCACCCCTCCACTTT. Translating it yields CASSRQGQGGSPLHF.

The chain uses TRBV30 and TRBJ2-2; D may be TRBD2 (7 bases). The germline V gene encodes CDR1 GTSNPN and CDR2 SVGIG (reference sequence). Trimming took off 0 bases at V and 9 bases at J, with 11 bases between the two ends. The CDR3 length is 13 residues. As DNA, the CDR3 is TGTGCCTGGAGTGTAGGCGGGGGCAGGGAGCTGTTTTTT. Its protein is CAWSVGGGRELFF.